The entry that follows covers one T cell receptor (beta chain) sequence. Its antigen is unknown. This may be a read error: a much more frequent sequence differs by one nucleotide. This same CDR3 is encoded by further DNA sequences in the sample. This specimen comes from a study of shared clonotypes between healthy human individuals. Assay: immunoSEQ multiplex PCR; the TCRdb copy retains only in-frame clones and omits some. This repertoire shows 900,000 to 1,200,000 clones, about four fifths found once; its top ten account for more than 0.55%. Trimming pared 4 bases from V and 2 bases from J, leaving 0 bases between. Germline loops: CDR1 SGHDN, CDR2 FVKESK. This CDR3 region has 11 residues. Findings of the study overall: Generation probability values for non-shared clonotypes were lower than those for clonotypes shared by all four donors. In a handful of donors, around 4.8% of naive CD4 clonotypes appeared in common. A limitation of the genetic and exposure-history diversity represented arose from few donors. The study generally estimated greater richness for naive than memory subsets.

The origin of this receptor is a man aged 18 to 29 in good health. Some clones in this sample may be carry-over from other donors' samples. The chain combines TRBV14 with TRBJ1-3; D is unclear. The sequenced material came from memory CD4+ T cells from PBMCs. Subset in this sample: CD45RA-negative fraction. In DNA, the CDR3 is TGTGCCAGCAGCCCTGGAAACACCATATATTTT. Translation: CASSPGNTIYF.